The 31 T cell receptor beta chains given below trace back to one sample, sequenced in a study of immune heterogeneity within non-small cell lung tumors. The starting template was genomic DNA from bulk tumor, about 600 ng per sample. Surgery yielded several widely spaced biopsies per primary tumor. The patients were newly diagnosed with non-small cell lung cancer, had not been treated, and had curative surgery. A multiplex PCR containing 32 V primers and 13 J primers was used to amplify TCR beta CDR3. TCRdb reprocessed the multiplex PCR reads via MiXCR and lists one record per CDR3 protein. Among about 20,000 distinct CDR3 sequences listed, 27% were seen once. The source material was lung tumor tissue. The receptors here all came from a man aged 35 to 55 with non-small cell lung cancer.

About this clonotype: Given a much more abundant clone one base away, this may be a read error. The genes are TRBV30 and TRBJ1-6; D is unresolved. CDR3 size: 15 residues. V dropped 0 bases and J dropped 14 bases, with 20 bases sitting between them. From germline, CDR1 is GTSNPN and CDR2 SVGIG (reference sequence). The CDR3 nucleotides read TGTGCCTGGAGTGTACTAGAGGGAACTTTGGCAACCCTCCACTTT. Translating it yields CAWSVLEGTLATLHF.

This clonotype came up many times. The CDR3 protein is CAWSPRGPGNTIYF. The CDR3 coding sequence is TGTGCCTGGAGCCCACGGGGGCCTGGAAACACCATATATTTT. This sequence joins TRBV30 and TRBJ1-3, with D possibly matching TRBD1 (6 bases). Germline CDR1 is GTSNPN and CDR2 is SVGIG (reference sequence). Trimming cost V 3 bases and J 2 bases, with 11 bases left between them. This CDR3 has 14 amino acids.

This clonotype was seen at least ten times. The genes are TRBV6-1 and TRBJ2-7; TRBD2 aligns across 13 bases. J gave up 5 bases and V 6 bases, and 7 bases lay outside the gene matches. Germline assignment: CDR1 MNHNS and CDR2 SASEGT. The CDR3 has 15 residues. Here the CDR3 reads CASRGLAGFFNEQYF. In DNA, the CDR3 is TGTGCCAGCAGGGGACTAGCGGGATTTTTCAACGAGCAGTACTTC.

There are a few counts of this clonotype. The V call is TRBV5-4, the J call TRBJ1-1; TRBD1 might be the D (6 bases). The germline gives CDR1 SGHNT, CDR2 YYREEE (reference sequence). V was shortened by 1 base and J by 11 bases, with 15 bases between the two germline ends. This CDR3 is 13 amino acids long. The CDR3 DNA sequence: TGTGCCAGCAGCTTGATGCCAGGGGACCGGGCTTTCTTT. Encoded protein: CASSLMPGDRAFF.

In its sample, this clonotype ranks as medium-sized. This sequence joins TRBV28 and TRBJ2-1, with 11 positions matching TRBD2. CDR3 length: 17 residues. V dropped 3 bases and J dropped 8; count of bases not matched to a gene: 12. Germline CDR1 MDHEN, CDR2 SYDVKM. The CDR3: CASSLLELAGGIYEQFF. The CDR3 DNA sequence: TGTGCCAGCAGTTTGCTCGAGTTAGCGGGAGGGATCTATGAGCAGTTCTTC.

The table lists this clonotype with a few counts. V and J are TRBV2 and TRBJ2-2; 8 nucleotides match TRBD1. V was clipped by 2 bases and J by 8 bases; unmatched bases: 4. This CDR3 has 14 residues. CDR1 SNHLY and CDR2 FYNNEI come from the germline V gene. The CDR3 sequence: CASSESGGGGELFF. CDR3 DNA: TGTGCCAGCAGTGAATCAGGGGGCGGGGGGGAGCTGTTTTTT.

Concerning this clonotype itself: A much larger clone differs by one base, so this may be a read error. No conserved phenylalanine or tryptophan ends this CDR3, so it is likely a read error. The genes are TRBV30 and TRBJ2-6; weak D call: TRBD2 (5 bases). Germline V gives CDR1 GTSNPN, CDR2 SVGIG (reference sequence). Deletions cut 0 bases from V and 2 bases from J, with 11 bases between. CDR3 size: 16 residues. DNA of the CDR3: TGTGCCTGGAGTGTATTGCGGGTTGCTGGGGCCAACGTCCTGACTCTC. Its translation is CAWSVLRVAGANVLTL.

The chain combines TRBV5-1 with TRBJ2-2; D may match TRBD1 or TRBD2 (5 bases each). Germline lookup yields CDR1 SGHRS and CDR2 YFSETQ. CDR3 size: 19 residues. V gave up 3 bases and J gave up 0 bases, with 21 bases separating them. Written as DNA, the CDR3 is TGCGCCAGCAGCTCGACGCCTGGGGGATTACGAGCGAACACCGGGGAGCTGTTTTTT. This gives the protein CASSSTPGGLRANTGELFF. Full variable domain (rest looked up from reference TRBV5-1 and TRBJ2-2): KAGVTQTPRYLIKTRGQQVTLSCSPISGHRSVSWYQQTPGQGLQFLFEYFSETQRNKGNFPGRFSGRQFSNSRSEMNVSTLELGDSALYLCASSSTPGGLRANTGELFFGEGSRLTVL.

The chain joins TRBV5-4 to TRBJ1-2; D is possibly TRBD1 (6 bases). CDR3 length: 16 residues. V dropped 0 bases and J dropped 6 bases, with 18 bases sitting between them. CDR1 is SGHNT and CDR2 is YYREEE in the germline V gene (reference sequence). The CDR3 nucleotides are TGTGCCAGCAGCTTGGCCTATACAGGGACCTCTCATGGCTACACCTTC. It codes for CASSLAYTGTSHGYTF.

About this clonotype: A clone one base away is much larger, so this may be a read error. The J gene is TRBJ1-2, the V gene TRBV12-3 or TRBV12-4, with 9 bases lining up with TRBD1. CDR3 length: 11 residues. For the CDR3, the DNA is TGTGTCAGCACGGGACAGGGTCGGTACACCTTC. Translation: CVSTGQGRYTF.

Only one count was recorded for this clonotype. Relative to the germline gene, one junction end is altered; a read error may explain this. V and J are TRBV30 and TRBJ2-3; maybe TRBD1 (5 bases). Germline CDR1 is GTSNPN and CDR2 is SVGIG (reference sequence). The CDR3 length is 12 residues. The CDR3 loop reads CAWSIGADPQYF. The CDR3 DNA is TGTGCCTGGAGTATTGGGGCAGATCCGCAGTATTTT.

This clonotype was recorded many times. J is TRBJ2-2 and V is TRBV9; 7 nucleotides agree with TRBD2. The CDR3 is 16 amino acids. Germline lookup yields CDR1 SGDLS and CDR2 YYNGEE. With V trimmed by 4 bases and J by 4 bases, 10 bases remained unmatched. CDR3 sequence reads: CASSPRASGGTGELFF. The CDR3 DNA follows: TGTGCCAGCAGCCCAAGGGCTAGCGGTGGCACCGGGGAGCTGTTTTTT.

There are many counts of this clonotype. The V and J genes are TRBV12-3 or TRBV12-4 and TRBJ1-3, with TRBD1 identical over 8 bases. CDR3 length: 14 amino acids. Trimming at V came to 5 bases and at J to 2 bases, leaving 2 bases not matched to a gene. CDR3 region: CASSAQGAGNTIYF. CDR3 in DNA: TGTGCCAGCAGTGCACAGGGGGCTGGAAACACCATATATTTT.

Many counts were recorded for this clonotype. This chain uses TRBV12-3 or TRBV12-4 with TRBJ2-2, with D possibly being TRBD1 (6 bases). The V gene lost 5 bases and the J gene lost 5 bases, with 9 bases spanning the gap. This CDR3 spans 13 amino acids. The CDR3 loop reads CASSTGSTGELFF. Here the CDR3 DNA reads TGTGCCAGCAGTACAGGGTCGACCGGGGAGCTGTTTTTT.

Of note for this clonotype: This sequence may be a read error, since a much larger clone differs from it by one base. The CDR3 loop is CASSEGMGELFF. DNA for the CDR3: TGTGCCAGCAGTGAAGGAATGGGGGAGCTGTTTTTT. V is TRBV2 and J is TRBJ2-2; no firm D call. CDR3 length: 12 residues. V lost 1 base and J 8 bases, leaving 5 bases between the germline ends. The germline V gene encodes CDR1 SNHLY and CDR2 FYNNEI. The entire variable domain, with the rest obtained from reference TRBV2 and TRBJ2-2, is as follows: EPEVTQTPSHQVTQMGQEVILRCVPISNHLYFYWYRQILGQKVEFLVSFYNNEISEKSEIFDDQFSVERPDGSNFTLKIRSTKLEDSAMYFCASSEGMGELFFGEGSRLTVL.

The V gene is TRBV24-1, the J gene TRBJ2-3; 9 bases align to TRBD2. V lost 3 bases and J lost 3; bases outside the gene matches: 6. This CDR3 has 16 amino acids. Germline CDR1 and CDR2: KGHDR and SFDVKD. In DNA, the CDR3 is TGTGCCACCAGTGATAGTTGGGCGGGAGGGACAGATACGCAGTATTTT. It yields the protein CATSDSWAGGTDTQYF.

Concerning this clonotype itself: A much larger clone lies one base from this, so it may be a read error. The CDR3 does not end in the conserved phenylalanine or tryptophan, so this is likely a read error. The J gene is TRBJ2-7, the V gene TRBV11-2, with D maybe TRBD1 (6 bases). Trimming pared 4 bases from V and 1 base from J, leaving 8 bases between. Germline V lookup: CDR1 SGHAT, CDR2 FQNNGV. The CDR3 length is 13 residues. The CDR3 region has the DNA TGTGCCAGCAGCTCAGGGGTTTCCTACGAGCAGTACTTA. Translating gives CASSSGVSYEQYL.

There are many counts of this clonotype. V usage is TRBV12-3 or TRBV12-4 and J usage is TRBJ2-7; 11 bases fit TRBD2. Losses at the gene ends were 3 bases for V and 4 bases for J; bases not matched to a gene: 11. CDR3 size: 17 residues. CDR3 DNA sequence: TGTGCCAGCAGTTTTTTGGTAGCGGGAGGGCAGGTATACGAGCAGTACTTC. Its protein is CASSFLVAGGQVYEQYF.

This clonotype appeared a few times. The chain links TRBV7-9 to TRBJ2-2; D not resolved. V was shortened by 2 bases and J by 2 bases, with 9 bases between the two germline ends. From germline, CDR1 is SEHNR and CDR2 FQNEAQ (reference sequence). The CDR3 loop spans 15 amino acids. The CDR3 DNA is TGTGCCAGCAGCTTACCACTACAAAACACCGGGGAGCTGTTTTTT. Translation gives CASSLPLQNTGELFF.

This CDR3 reads CASSFGEKLFF. The CDR3 DNA reads as TGTGCCAGCAGCTTCGGAGAAAAACTGTTTTTT. The chain has TRBV11-2 and TRBJ1-4; D is unclear. CDR3 length equals 11 residues. Germline V gene lookup returns CDR1 SGHAT and CDR2 FQNNGV. Trimming cost V 3 bases and J 8 bases, with 4 bases left between them.

This clonotype was observed once. A read error may produce the germline difference seen at one junction end. The chain joins TRBV7-9 to TRBJ2-1, with TRBD2 as a possible D gene (5 bases). CDR1 SEHNR and CDR2 FQNEAQ come from the germline V gene (reference sequence). The CDR3 has 16 residues. The CDR3 DNA is TGTGCCAGCAGCTTATGGTTAGACGGGATCTACAATGAGCAGTTATTC. This codes for CASSLWLDGIYNEQLF.

A few counts support this clonotype. The gene calls are TRBV12-3 or TRBV12-4 and TRBJ2-1, with 7 nucleotides matching TRBD1. This CDR3 contains 12 residues. The J segment lost 12 bases and the V segment lost 3 bases, leaving 5 bases of the junction unmatched. CDR3 amino acids: CASSFDRVGQFF. The DNA for the CDR3 is TGTGCCAGCAGTTTTGACAGGGTTGGGCAGTTCTTC.

This clonotype was found once. This likely comes from a read error, as the CDR3 has no conserved phenylalanine or tryptophan at its end. The rearrangement joins TRBV5-1 to TRBJ1-4; D remains ambiguous. Germline V gene sequence: CDR1 SGHRS, CDR2 YFSETQ. Trimming shortened V by 0 bases and J by 4 bases, and 4 bases separated the two germline ends. The CDR3 contains 13 residues. CDR3 region: CASSLGGNEKLFI. CDR3 DNA sequence: TGCGCCAGCAGCTTGGGGGGTAATGAAAAACTGTTTATT.

This clonotype occurred a few times. The chain joins TRBV27 to TRBJ1-6; D possibly corresponds to TRBD1 (5 bases). The CDR3 runs to 15 residues. V was clipped by 5 bases and J by 4 bases, with 12 bases between them. CDR1 MNHEY and CDR2 SMNVEV come from the germline V gene (reference sequence). The CDR3 reads CASSPERGYNSPLHF. In nucleotides, the CDR3 is TGTGCCAGCAGTCCAGAAAGGGGTTATAATTCACCCCTCCACTTT.

A remark on this clonotype: This sequence may be a read error, since a much larger clone differs from it by one base. V and J are TRBV9 and TRBJ2-7; weak D call: TRBD2 (5 bases). This CDR3 spans 16 amino acids. Germline V gene lookup returns CDR1 SGDLS and CDR2 YYNGEE. CDR3 loop: CASSVVSERSTYEEYF. The CDR3, as DNA: TGTGCCAGCAGCGTAGTTTCCGAGCGGAGCACGTACGAGGAGTACTTC.

As to this clonotype: This may be a read error: a much more frequent sequence differs by one nucleotide. This chain links TRBV11-3 with TRBJ2-7; TRBD1 agrees at 9 bases. Per germline, CDR1 SGHNT and CDR2 YENEEA. The CDR3 runs 14 residues. Here the CDR3 reads CASILAQTGGEQYF. The CDR3, as DNA: TGTGCCAGCATCTTAGCCCAGACAGGGGGCGAGCAGTACTTC.

This clonotype was seen repeatedly, ten times or more. The chain uses TRBV14 and TRBJ2-7, with D uncertain. The V end was cut by 2 bases, the J end by 1 base, with 12 bases between. The germline gives CDR1 SGHDN, CDR2 FVKESK. The CDR3 loop spans 15 amino acids. This CDR3 reads CASSQTFGRSYEQYF. The CDR3 DNA is TGTGCCAGCAGCCAAACCTTTGGACGGTCCTACGAGCAGTACTTC. Full variable domain (outside the CDR3, taken from reference TRBV14 and TRBJ2-7): EAGVTQFPSHSVIEKGQTVTLRCDPISGHDNLYWYRRVMGKEIKFLLHFVKESKQDESGMPNNRFLAERTGGTYSTLKVQPAELEDSGVYFCASSQTFGRSYEQYFGPGTRLTVT.

This clonotype occurred many times. The chain employs TRBV12-3 or TRBV12-4 and TRBJ1-2; weak D call: TRBD1 (6 bases). This CDR3 has 13 amino acids. V lost 3 bases, J lost 6 bases, and 11 bases lay in between. The CDR3 DNA sequence: TGTGCCAGCAGTTTTTACAGGGCTAATGGCTACACCTTC. This gives the protein CASSFYRANGYTF.

This clonotype was seen a few times. V is TRBV5-1 and J is TRBJ1-2; TRBD1 is a possible D gene (6 bases). Germline CDR1 reads SGHRS; CDR2 reads YFSETQ. Trimming took 4 bases from V and 8 from J, leaving 15 bases between them. CDR3 length equals 13 residues. The CDR3 is CASSDNRVWGYTF. For the CDR3, the DNA is TGCGCCAGCAGCGACAACAGGGTCTGGGGCTACACCTTC.

Ten or more counts support this clonotype. The rearrangement joins TRBV18 to TRBJ2-7, with 8 bases matching TRBD1. Germline V lookup: CDR1 KGHSH, CDR2 LQKENI. The length of the CDR3 is 16 residues. The V and J ends lost 4 bases and 3 bases, in that order; junction bases with no gene match: 11. CDR3 sequence reads: CASSLTRPGTGYEQYF. CDR3 coding DNA: TGTGCCAGCTCACTCACCCGACCCGGGACAGGCTACGAGCAGTACTTC.

This clonotype was counted a few times. The J gene is TRBJ1-1, the V gene TRBV5-1; D not certain. This CDR3 contains 14 residues. Trimming pared 0 bases from V and 2 bases from J, leaving 8 bases between. Germline-derived CDR1 and CDR2 are SGHRS and YFSETQ. The CDR3 DNA follows: TGCGCCAGCAGCTTGGCCAACATTAACACTGAAGCTTTCTTT. Translating it yields CASSLANINTEAFF.